This T cell receptor (beta chain) was profiled in a study of blood T cell repertoires in COVID-19. Study context: PBMCs, B-cell-depleted T cells, or T cells provided the cDNA or gDNA that made up the material.

CDR1 is SGHAT, CDR2 FQNNGV, per germline. The CDR3 covers 14 residues. Trimming cost V 5 bases and J 1 base; bases outside gene matches: 4. Profiling relied on immunoSEQ multiplex PCR, and the TCRdb table lists in-frame clones only, not all of them. This table holds roughly 180,000 clones, approximately 90% found once. The sample taken for sequencing was peripheral blood. This chain joins TRBV11-2 and TRBJ1-1; 7 bases are shared with TRBD1. The receptor was derived from a young man with acute or convalescent COVID-19. CDR3 sequence: CASSPGQKNTEAFF. Here the CDR3 DNA reads TGTGCCAGCAGCCCGGGACAGAAGAACACTGAAGCTTTCTTT.